This TCR beta chain was captured in a study of T cells after yellow fever vaccination. Across the whole study: Fractions low in cell number were prepared with SMART-Seq v4 Ultra Low Input.

TCRdb reprocessed the 5' RACE reads via MiXCR and lists one record per CDR3 protein. The table has a few hundred thousand distinct CDR3 sequences, 4% seen once; the top ten hold roughly 26%. The CDR3 loop spans 16 amino acids. The V segment lost 4 bases and the J segment 1 base; nucleotides outside the gene matches: 9. The germline V gene has CDR1 MNHNY and CDR2 SVGAGI (reference sequence). In this sample, this clonotype turned up a few times. The target antigen is unknown. Overall study results and limits: The booster saw the reappearance of most primary-vaccination clones (roughly 95% CD4, around 90% CD8).

This sequence originates from a man aged 18 to 35 who received the YFV17D yellow fever vaccine. The material sequenced was PBMCs, taken 5 days after the yellow fever booster vaccination. This rearrangement joins TRBV6-6 to TRBJ1-2; TRBD1 matches at 7 bases. The DNA for the CDR3 is TGTGCCAGCAGTTCTACTTGGGACAGTTTTAACTATGGCTACACCTTC. Translation: CASSSTWDSFNYGYTF.